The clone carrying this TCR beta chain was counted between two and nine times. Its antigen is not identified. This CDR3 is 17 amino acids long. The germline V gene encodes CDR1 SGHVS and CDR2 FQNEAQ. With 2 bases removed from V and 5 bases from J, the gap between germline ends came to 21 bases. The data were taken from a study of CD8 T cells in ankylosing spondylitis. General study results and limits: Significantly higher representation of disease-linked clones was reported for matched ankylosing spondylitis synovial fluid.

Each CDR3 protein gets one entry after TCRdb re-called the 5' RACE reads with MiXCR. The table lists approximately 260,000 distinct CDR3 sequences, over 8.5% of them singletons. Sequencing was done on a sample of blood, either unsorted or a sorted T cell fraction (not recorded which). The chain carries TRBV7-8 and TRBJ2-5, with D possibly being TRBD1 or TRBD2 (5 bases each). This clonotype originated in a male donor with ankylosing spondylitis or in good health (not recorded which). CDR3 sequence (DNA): TGTGCCAGCAGCTTACTACTGGGTGAGGGACCCCGGGAGACCCAGTACTTC. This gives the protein CASSLLLGEGPRETQYF.